This T cell receptor beta chain derives from a study of monozygotic twins with inflammatory bowel disease. This CDR3 is built from 15 residues. Germline V lookup: CDR1 SEHNR, CDR2 FQNEAQ (reference sequence). TCRdb re-called the 5' RACE reads; every CDR3 protein appears as one record, without DNA. The sample table sets out roughly 150,000 distinct CDR3 sequences. The V call is TRBV7-9, the J call TRBJ1-1; TCRdb lists TRBD1, though no DNA is available to test this call. The sample was blood. The receptor comes from a human donor with ulcerative colitis or Crohn's disease, or a healthy co-twin of an affected twin (not recorded which). The CDR3: CASSPRRGGNTEAFF.